The sequence of this T cell receptor (beta chain) was determined in a study of blood T cell repertoires in COVID-19. Study summary: Italy, Spain and the United States were the sources of the convalescent and acute COVID-19 samples. Sources were T cells, B-cell-depleted T cells, or PBMCs; the material itself was cDNA or gDNA.

This clone has a single count. Germline lookup yields CDR1 MDHEN and CDR2 SYDVKM. The CDR3 spans 14 residues. Trimming cost V 5 bases and J 8 bases; bases outside gene matches: 8. How the authors handled the data: Estimation of nucleated cell counts was performed using reference gene primer amplification. Data came from immunoSEQ multiplex PCR; TCRdb stores just in-frame clones and leaves some out. That table supplies the V and J calls and clone size; D and trimming were determined from the DNA. The profile shows about 160,000 clones, approximately 83% of them singletons. The TCR originated in a man between 65 and 85 years old who had recovered from COVID-19. The chain couples TRBV28 to TRBJ1-4; 7 nucleotides line up with TRBD1. Specimen: peripheral blood. CDR3 sequence: CASSPQGMKEKLFF. Here the CDR3 DNA reads TGTGCCAGCAGTCCACAGGGGATGAAAGAAAAACTGTTTTTT.